This T cell receptor beta chain was sequenced for a study of T cells in lung cancer brain metastases. Points on this clone: Its antigen is undetermined.

Overall study findings and caveats: Few clones were shared between paired lesions (mean Morisita around 0.2); most were lesion-specific. FFPE DNA fragmentation may have prevented retrieving the complete T cell repertoire.

Here immunoSEQ multiplex PCR was the method, and the copy in TCRdb shows in-frame clones only, minus some. The table lists 4,700 or so clones, more than 75% of them singletons. The source material was tumor tissue from a brain metastasis. The clonotype originates from a woman between 50 and 59 years old with non-small cell lung cancer that had spread to the brain.

CDR3 residues: CASSLIYEQYF. CDR3 bases: TGTGCCAGCAGTTTAATCTACGAGCAGTACTTC. This chain connects TRBV27 to TRBJ2-7, with D uncertain. V lost 2 bases, J lost 3 bases, and 2 bases lay in between. The CDR3 loop spans 11 amino acids. The germline V gene encodes CDR1 MNHEY and CDR2 SMNVEV (reference sequence).